The clone carrying this TCR beta chain was recorded at least ten times. Its antigen is as yet unknown. TCRdb itself ran the reads through MiXCR, one entry per CDR3 protein. The sample yields under 350,000 distinct CDR3 sequences, about 9.1% seen once. The data were obtained in a study of T cell repertoires in cytomegalovirus infection. Broader study findings: HLA-C-restricted CMV clonotypes gave the most frequent clonotype in two of eight donors.

Germline CDR1 MNHEY, CDR2 SVGAGI. This CDR3 has 14 amino acids. V dropped 0 bases and J dropped 4 bases, with 8 bases sitting between them. The origin of this receptor is a human donor in good health (CMV status not recorded). Some clones in this sample may be carry-over from other donors' samples. This chain joins TRBV6-5 and TRBJ2-3; a possible D gene is TRBD2 (6 bases). The sample was PBMCs. CDR3 loop: CASSYSGGADTQYF. CDR3 sequence (DNA): TGTGCCAGCAGTTACTCGGGAGGAGCAGATACGCAGTATTTT.